The 30 T cell receptor beta chains given below trace back to one sample, sequenced in a study of blood T cell repertoires in COVID-19. The repertoire was sequenced with immunoSEQ multiplex PCR; TCRdb's copy has only in-frame clones and lacks some. There are over 130,000 clones in the sample; 80% to 85% occur only once, and 8% to 9% lies in the top ten. Specimen: peripheral blood. Every receptor here comes from a young man with COVID-19, enrolled during active disease.

The CDR3 is CASRVKTSTDTQYF. The CDR3 region has the DNA TGTGCCAGCAGGGTTAAGACTAGCACAGATACGCAGTATTTT. The rearrangement uses TRBV28 and TRBJ2-3, with D hard to call. Trimming removed 6 bases from V and 0 bases from J, with 10 bases in between. Germline V gives CDR1 MDHEN, CDR2 SYDVKM. The CDR3 totals 14 residues.

In its sample, this clone was seen once. The V call is TRBV29-1, the J call TRBJ2-2; 9 nucleotides align to TRBD1. The germline gives CDR1 SQVTM, CDR2 ANQGSEA. CDR3 length equals 15 residues. The ends lost 4 bases at V and 3 bases at J; junction bases unmatched: 6. CDR3 in amino acids: CSVGGQGWDTGELFF. CDR3 DNA: TGCAGCGTTGGGGGACAGGGATGGGACACCGGGGAGCTGTTTTTT.

The chain employs TRBV29-1 and TRBJ2-7; D might be TRBD2 (5 bases). The V gene's germline CDR1 is SQVTM and CDR2 ANQGSEA. Trimming removed 7 bases at V and 5 bases at J, with 18 bases between. The CDR3 consists of 13 residues. CDR3 loop: CSASSSSWDEQYF. The CDR3 DNA reads TGCAGCGCCTCCTCTAGCTCTTGGGACGAGCAGTACTTC.

For this clone: The germline gene is not matched at one end of the junction; a read error may be the cause. The gene calls are TRBV12-3 or TRBV12-4 and TRBJ1-1; D call uncertain. The CDR3 runs 13 residues. CDR3 in DNA: TGTGCCAGCAGTTTGTCGGGGAACGCTGAAGCTTTCTTT. It encodes CASSLSGNAEAFF.

J is TRBJ2-1 and V is TRBV7-3; TRBD2 matches at 9 bases. V trimming: 10 bases; J trimming: 6 bases; junction bases outside the gene matches: 10. Germline V gene data show CDR1 as SGHTA and CDR2 as FQGTGA. The CDR3 sequence is 14 residues long. CDR3 region: CATTKAGGGNEQFF. The CDR3 DNA reads TGTGCCACCACCAAGGCGGGAGGGGGCAATGAGCAGTTCTTC.

This chain joins TRBV5-8 and TRBJ2-7; 7 nucleotides line up with TRBD2. Trimming removed 2 bases from V and 1 base from J; junction bases left unmatched: 9. This CDR3 spans 16 amino acids. Germline lookup yields CDR1 SGHTS and CDR2 YDEGEE. CDR3 coding DNA: TGTGCCAGCAGCTTTGCGGGGGATGGAAGATCCTACGAGCAGTACTTC. The encoded protein is CASSFAGDGRSYEQYF.

The CDR3 reads CASSSRQGTGELFF. CDR3 bases: TGTGCCAGCAGCTCAAGACAGGGAACCGGGGAGCTGTTTTTT. The gene calls are TRBV2 and TRBJ2-2; 7 bases line up with TRBD1. V trimming: 6 bases; J trimming: 5 bases; junction bases outside the gene matches: 6. Germline CDR1 and CDR2: SNHLY and FYNNEI. The CDR3 extends over 14 amino acids.

The CDR3 DNA reads TGTGCCAGCAGCCCCGGTATTACCTACAATGAGCAGTTCTTC. This encodes CASSPGITYNEQFF. The chain recombines TRBV11-3 with TRBJ2-1; unclear D gene. Germline loops: CDR1 SGHNT, CDR2 YENEEA. This CDR3 contains 14 residues. V lost 5 bases, J lost 2 bases, and 10 bases lay in between.

The gene calls are TRBV18 and TRBJ1-5; 8 bases align to TRBD1. The CDR3 is 18 amino acids. CDR1 is KGHSH, CDR2 LQKENI, per germline. Trimming removed 4 bases from V and 0 bases from J; junction bases left unmatched: 11. The CDR3 nucleotides are TGTGCCAGCTCACGGGGCGAACAGGGGGATTATAGCAATCAGCCCCAGCATTTT. Amino acids: CASSRGEQGDYSNQPQHF.

The chain couples TRBV11-2 to TRBJ2-5; TRBD1 matches at 8 bases. The germline gives CDR1 SGHAT, CDR2 FQNNGV. The length of the CDR3 is 15 residues. J was trimmed by 5 bases and V by 5 bases; bases with no gene match: 10. This CDR3 reads CASSVYRGEWETQYF. In DNA, the CDR3 is TGTGCCAGCAGCGTCTACAGGGGGGAGTGGGAGACCCAGTACTTC.

The gene calls are TRBV29-1 and TRBJ2-1, with 10 bases fitting TRBD1. The J segment lost 9 bases and the V segment lost 8 bases, leaving 13 bases of the junction unmatched. CDR1 SQVTM and CDR2 ANQGSEA come from the germline V gene. This CDR3 spans 14 amino acids. The CDR3, as DNA: TGCAGCCATGGGGGGACAGGGGATGATGGTGAGCAGTTCTTC. The encoded protein is CSHGGTGDDGEQFF.

J is TRBJ1-5 and V is TRBV30; a possible D gene is TRBD1 (5 bases). Per the germline V gene, CDR1 is GTSNPN and CDR2 is SVGIG (reference sequence). Deletions cut 2 bases from V and 0 bases from J, with 14 bases between. The CDR3 is 16 residues long. The CDR3 DNA is TGTGCCTGGAGTCAGGGAGGGGATATTAGCAATCAGCCCCAGCATTTT. It codes for CAWSQGGDISNQPQHF.

The chain links TRBV9 to TRBJ2-5; TRBD2 aligns across 10 bases. This CDR3 contains 14 residues. Germline CDR1 SGDLS, CDR2 YYNGEE. The V segment lost 3 bases and the J segment 5 bases; nucleotides outside the gene matches: 4. CDR3 DNA: TGTGCCAGCAGCGGGAGCGGGAGGGGCGAGACCCAGTACTTC. It specifies CASSGSGRGETQYF.

J is TRBJ2-1 and V is TRBV10-2; 7 bases are a match to TRBD1. The CDR3 contains 16 residues. The germline V gene encodes CDR1 WSHSY and CDR2 SAAADI. The trim removed 4 bases at V and 4 bases at J, leaving 10 bases unmatched. CDR3 residues: CASSGTGDKGYNEQFF. The CDR3 DNA reads as TGCGCCAGCAGTGGAACAGGGGATAAGGGGTACAATGAGCAGTTCTTC.

The chain recombines TRBV2 with TRBJ2-5, with D perhaps TRBD2 (6 bases). Germline V gives CDR1 SNHLY, CDR2 FYNNEI. The CDR3 is 14 amino acids. V gave up 6 bases and J gave up 5 bases, with 16 bases separating them. The CDR3 loop reads CASSEGRGGETQYF. The CDR3 DNA is TGTGCCAGCAGCGAGGGCCGTGGAGGGGAGACCCAGTACTTC.

This chain uses TRBV9 with TRBJ1-1, with a possible D match to TRBD1 (5 bases). CDR3 length: 14 residues. V lost 4 bases to trimming and J lost 7 bases, with 17 bases between them. CDR1 SGDLS and CDR2 YYNGEE come from the germline V gene. In nucleotides, the CDR3 is TGTGCCAGCAGCCCGTCAGGGATCGCGGTTGAAGCTTTCTTT. It is translated as CASSPSGIAVEAFF.

In DNA form, the CDR3 reads TGTGCCAGTAGTATAGCACGCGCGCCTAGCACAGATACGCAGTATTTT. This gives the protein CASSIARAPSTDTQYF. The chain uses TRBV19 and TRBJ2-3; D not certain. Germline CDR1 reads LNHDA; CDR2 reads SQIVND (reference sequence). Deletions cut 1 base from V and 0 bases from J, with 11 bases between. The CDR3 loop spans 16 amino acids. Complete variable domain (other parts from reference TRBV19 and TRBJ2-3): DGGITQSPKYLFRKEGQNVTLSCEQNLNHDAMYWYRQDPGQGLRLIYYSQIVNDFQKGDIAEGYSVSREKKESFPLTVTSAQKNPTAFYLCASSIARAPSTDTQYFGPGTRLTVL.

The V and J genes are TRBV6-5 and TRBJ2-7; 10 nucleotides line up with TRBD1. CDR1 and CDR2 from the germline V gene are MNHEY and SVGAGI. The J segment lost 3 bases and the V segment lost 7 bases, leaving 9 bases of the junction unmatched. This CDR3 spans 15 amino acids. The CDR3 DNA sequence: TGTGCCAGCACCGACAGGGGGCTCGGTATCTACGAGCAGTACTTC. Translating gives CASTDRGLGIYEQYF.

This chain connects TRBV7-6 to TRBJ1-2, with TRBD1 identical over 10 bases. V lost 5 bases and J lost 4; bases outside the gene matches: 10. The V gene's germline CDR1 is SGHVS and CDR2 FNYEAQ. The CDR3 contains 16 residues. The DNA of the CDR3 is TGTGCCAGCAGCCTCGGGACAGGGGATTTGTTCTATGGCTACACCTTC. It is translated as CASSLGTGDLFYGYTF.

This clone was picked up a small number of times. V usage is TRBV5-4 and J usage is TRBJ2-7; 9 bases agree with TRBD1. Trimming at V came to 4 bases and at J to 6 bases, leaving 8 bases not matched to a gene. The germline V gene has CDR1 SGHNT and CDR2 YYREEE (reference sequence). This CDR3 has 14 residues. The CDR3 coding sequence is TGTGCCAGCAGCCCGCCGGGACAGGGCTCCGAGCAGTACTTC. It specifies CASSPPGQGSEQYF.

In its sample, this clone was seen once. J is TRBJ2-7 and V is TRBV6-5, with TRBD1 matching over 10 bases. The CDR3 consists of 15 residues. J lost 5 bases, V lost 8 bases, and 12 bases had no gene match. Germline values: CDR1 MNHEY, CDR2 SVGAGI. CDR3 in DNA: TGTGCCAGCCGACCCCGAGGACAGGGGGTCGACGAGCAGTACTTC. As protein: CASRPRGQGVDEQYF.

This chain joins TRBV14 and TRBJ1-3; TRBD1 is a possible D gene (5 bases). The CDR3 sequence is 16 residues long. Germline values: CDR1 SGHDN, CDR2 FVKESK. Trimming removed 0 bases at V and 2 bases at J, with 11 bases between. The CDR3 DNA is TGTGCCAGCAGCCAAGATTTGCCAGGGCCTGGAAACACCATATATTTT. Residues: CASSQDLPGPGNTIYF.

This chain joins TRBV4-1 and TRBJ2-5, with 9 nucleotides matching TRBD1. The V gene's germline CDR1 is MGHRA and CDR2 YSYEKL. The CDR3 length is 14 residues. J gave up 3 bases and V 4 bases, and 3 bases lay outside the gene matches. The CDR3 DNA follows: TGCGCCAGCAGCCTTGGGACAGGGAAAGAGACCCAGTACTTC. Translated, it gives CASSLGTGKETQYF.

The chain recombines TRBV6-5 with TRBJ1-1; a weak D match, TRBD1 (6 bases). The V end was cut by 2 bases, the J end by 11 bases, with 18 bases between. Germline V lookup: CDR1 MNHEY, CDR2 SVGAGI. This CDR3 is 14 amino acids long. The CDR3 sequence: CASSYGYGQRDAFF. CDR3 coding DNA: TGTGCCAGCAGTTACGGTTATGGACAGAGAGACGCTTTCTTT.

The J gene is TRBJ1-5, the V gene TRBV20-1, with TRBD1 identical over 7 bases. The germline gives CDR1 DFQATT, CDR2 SNEGSKA (reference sequence). V lost 3 bases to trimming and J lost 6 bases; unmatched junction nucleotides: 14. CDR3 length equals 16 residues. The CDR3 sequence: CSASLKGGAVGQPQHF. DNA of the CDR3: TGCAGTGCTAGTTTGAAAGGGGGCGCGGTCGGTCAGCCCCAGCATTTT.

J is TRBJ1-5 and V is TRBV19; the match to TRBD1 covers 8 bases. V lost 7 bases to trimming and J lost 2 bases; unmatched junction nucleotides: 4. Germline CDR1 and CDR2: LNHDA and SQIVND (reference sequence). This CDR3 is 14 amino acids long. The CDR3 DNA follows: TGTGCCAGTAAACCCAGGGGGCGCAATCAGCCCCAGCATTTT. As protein: CASKPRGRNQPQHF. Full variable domain (outside the CDR3, taken from reference TRBV19 and TRBJ1-5): DGGITQSPKYLFRKEGQNVTLSCEQNLNHDAMYWYRQDPGQGLRLIYYSQIVNDFQKGDIAEGYSVSREKKESFPLTVTSAQKNPTAFYLCASKPRGRNQPQHFGDGTRLSIL.

The genes are TRBV28 and TRBJ2-2; maybe TRBD2 (7 bases). V shed 10 bases and J shed 1 base, with 13 bases lying between them. Germline V gene lookup returns CDR1 MDHEN and CDR2 SYDVKM. The CDR3 sequence is 14 residues long. The CDR3 nucleotides read TGTGCCACCGAGGGAGGGGGGAACACCGGGGAGCTGTTTTTT. This codes for CATEGGGNTGELFF.

V is TRBV3-1 (or the pseudogene TRBV3-2) and J is TRBJ2-5; 7 bases line up with TRBD2. The trim removed 4 bases at V and 3 bases at J, leaving 17 bases unmatched. This CDR3 is 18 amino acids long. Per germline, CDR1 LGHDT and CDR2 YNNKEL (reference sequence). CDR3 sequence reads: CASSPGRELTPGEETQYF. DNA for the CDR3: TGTGCCAGCAGCCCAGGGCGGGAGCTTACCCCGGGGGAAGAGACCCAGTACTTC.

The chain couples TRBV19 to TRBJ1-6; 9 nucleotides agree with TRBD1. V lost 6 bases, J lost 11 bases, and 5 bases stayed unmatched. CDR1 and CDR2 from the germline V gene are LNHDA and SQIVND (reference sequence). The CDR3 length is 13 residues. The CDR3 reads CASSRTGDPPLHF. DNA of the CDR3: TGTGCCAGTAGCCGGACAGGGGATCCACCCCTCCACTTT.

The V gene is TRBV5-1, the J gene TRBJ2-5, with D possibly TRBD2 on 6 matching bases. Trimming removed 5 bases from V and 3 bases from J, with 14 bases in between. The CDR3 runs 14 residues. Germline V lookup: CDR1 SGHRS, CDR2 YFSETQ. CDR3 loop: CASSPTGGEETQYF. The CDR3 region has the DNA TGCGCCAGCAGTCCCACCGGCGGGGAAGAGACCCAGTACTTC.